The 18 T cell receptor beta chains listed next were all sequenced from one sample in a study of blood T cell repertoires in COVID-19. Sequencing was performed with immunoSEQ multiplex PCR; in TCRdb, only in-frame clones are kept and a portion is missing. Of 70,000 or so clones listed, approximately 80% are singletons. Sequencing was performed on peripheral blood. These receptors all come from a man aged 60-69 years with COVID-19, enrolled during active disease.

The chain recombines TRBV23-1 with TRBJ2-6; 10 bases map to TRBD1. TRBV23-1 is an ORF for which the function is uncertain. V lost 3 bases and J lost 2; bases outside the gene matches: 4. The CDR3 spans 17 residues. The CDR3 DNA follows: TGCGCCAGCAGTCAGTTGGACAGGGGGACTGGGGCCAACGTCCTGACTTTC. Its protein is CASSQLDRGTGANVLTF.

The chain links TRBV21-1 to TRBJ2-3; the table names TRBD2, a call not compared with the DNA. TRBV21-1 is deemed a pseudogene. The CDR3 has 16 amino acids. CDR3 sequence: CASSPRGGAYTDTQYF. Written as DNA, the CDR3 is TGTGCCAGCAGCCCCCGCGGGGGGGCATACACAGATACGCAGTATTTT.

CDR3: CASSPEGQGETQYF. As DNA, the CDR3 is TGTGCCAGCAGCCCAGAGGGACAGGGAGAGACCCAGTACTTC. The chain uses TRBV7-9 and TRBJ2-5, with 9 bases fitting TRBD1. This CDR3 spans 14 amino acids. Germline V gene data show CDR1 as SEHNR and CDR2 as FQNEAQ (reference sequence). V lost 5 bases to trimming and J lost 4 bases; unmatched junction nucleotides: 5.

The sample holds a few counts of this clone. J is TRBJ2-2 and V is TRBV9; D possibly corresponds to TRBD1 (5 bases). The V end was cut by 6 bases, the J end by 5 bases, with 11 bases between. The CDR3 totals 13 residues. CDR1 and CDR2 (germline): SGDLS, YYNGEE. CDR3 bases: TGTGCCAGCACAAACCAGGGAACCGGGGAGCTGTTTTTT. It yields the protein CASTNQGTGELFF. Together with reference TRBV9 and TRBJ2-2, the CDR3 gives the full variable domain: DSGVTQTPKHLITATGQRVTLRCSPRSGDLSVYWYQQSLDQGLQFLIQYYNGEERAKGNILERFSAQQFPDLHSELNLSSLELGDSALYFCASTNQGTGELFFGEGSRLTVL.

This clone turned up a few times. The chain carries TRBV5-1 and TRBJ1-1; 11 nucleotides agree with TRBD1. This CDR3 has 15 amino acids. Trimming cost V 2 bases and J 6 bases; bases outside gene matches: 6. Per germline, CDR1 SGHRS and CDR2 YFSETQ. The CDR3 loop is CASSLRTGGESEAFF. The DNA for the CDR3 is TGCGCCAGCAGCTTACGGACAGGGGGCGAATCTGAAGCTTTCTTT.

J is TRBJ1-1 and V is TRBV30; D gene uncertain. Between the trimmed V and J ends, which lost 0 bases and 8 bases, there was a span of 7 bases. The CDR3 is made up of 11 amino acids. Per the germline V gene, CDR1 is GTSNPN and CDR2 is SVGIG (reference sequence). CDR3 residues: CAWSVSWEAFF. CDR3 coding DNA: TGTGCCTGGAGTGTTAGCTGGGAAGCTTTCTTT.

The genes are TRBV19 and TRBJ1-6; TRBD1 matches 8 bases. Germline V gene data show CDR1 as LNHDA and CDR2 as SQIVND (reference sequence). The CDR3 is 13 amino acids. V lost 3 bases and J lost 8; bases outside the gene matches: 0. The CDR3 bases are TGTGCCAGTAGTATGGACAGGGATTCACCCCTCCACTTT. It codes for CASSMDRDSPLHF.

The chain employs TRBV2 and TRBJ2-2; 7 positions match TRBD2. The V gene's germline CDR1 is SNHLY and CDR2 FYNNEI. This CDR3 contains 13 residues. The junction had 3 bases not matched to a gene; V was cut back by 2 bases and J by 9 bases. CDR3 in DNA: TGTGCCAGCAGTGAACGGGGGGTAAGGGAGCTGTTTTTT. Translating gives CASSERGVRELFF.

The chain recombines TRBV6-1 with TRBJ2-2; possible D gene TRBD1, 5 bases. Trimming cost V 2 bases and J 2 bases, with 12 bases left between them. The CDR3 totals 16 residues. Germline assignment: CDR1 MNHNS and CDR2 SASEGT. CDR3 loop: CASSEMQGVNTGELFF. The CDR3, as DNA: TGTGCCAGCAGTGAAATGCAAGGGGTAAACACCGGGGAGCTGTTTTTT.

This CDR3 reads CASSWGLAQETQYF. The CDR3 nucleotides are TGCGCCAGCAGCTGGGGACTAGCGCAAGAGACCCAGTACTTC. This sequence joins TRBV5-1 and TRBJ2-5, with TRBD2 matching 10 bases. J was trimmed by 2 bases and V by 3 bases; bases with no gene match: 1. This CDR3 comprises 14 residues. Germline V gene data show CDR1 as SGHRS and CDR2 as YFSETQ.

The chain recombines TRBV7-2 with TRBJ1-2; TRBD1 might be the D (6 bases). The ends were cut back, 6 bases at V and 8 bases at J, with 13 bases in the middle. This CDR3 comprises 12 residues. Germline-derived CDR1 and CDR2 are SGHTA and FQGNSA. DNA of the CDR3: TGTGCCAGCAGGAGACAGGAGTTCGGCTACACCTTC. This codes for CASRRQEFGYTF.

In nucleotides, the CDR3 is TGTGCCAGCAGCGGAGGGAGCGGGAGTTACGAGCAGTACTTC. Amino acid sequence: CASSGGSGSYEQYF. The rearrangement links TRBV9 to TRBJ2-7, with 8 bases aligning to TRBD2. The CDR3 length is 14 residues. Germline V gives CDR1 SGDLS, CDR2 YYNGEE. J lost 4 bases, V lost 3 bases, and 6 bases had no gene match.

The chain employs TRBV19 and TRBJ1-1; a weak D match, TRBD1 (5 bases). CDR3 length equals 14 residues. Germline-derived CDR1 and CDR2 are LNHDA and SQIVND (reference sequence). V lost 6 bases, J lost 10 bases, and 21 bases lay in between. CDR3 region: CASSYRRGEDGAFF. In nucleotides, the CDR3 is TGTGCCAGTAGCTACAGGCGGGGGGAAGACGGAGCTTTCTTT.

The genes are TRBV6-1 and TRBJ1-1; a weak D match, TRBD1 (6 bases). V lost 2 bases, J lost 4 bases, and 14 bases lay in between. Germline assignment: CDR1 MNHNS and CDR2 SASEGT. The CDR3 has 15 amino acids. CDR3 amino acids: CASSEISMGATEAFF. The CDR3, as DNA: TGTGCCAGCAGTGAAATTTCCATGGGGGCCACTGAAGCTTTCTTT.

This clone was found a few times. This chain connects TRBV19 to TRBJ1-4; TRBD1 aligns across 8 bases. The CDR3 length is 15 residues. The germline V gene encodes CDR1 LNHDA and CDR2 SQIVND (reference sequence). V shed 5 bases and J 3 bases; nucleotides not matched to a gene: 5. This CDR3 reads CASSPNRGSNEKLFF. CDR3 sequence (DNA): TGTGCCAGTAGTCCGAACAGGGGGTCTAATGAAAAACTGTTTTTT.

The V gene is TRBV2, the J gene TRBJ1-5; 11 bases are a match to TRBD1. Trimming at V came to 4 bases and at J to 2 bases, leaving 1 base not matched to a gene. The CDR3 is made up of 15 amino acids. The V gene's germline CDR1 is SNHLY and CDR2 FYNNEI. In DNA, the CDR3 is TGTGCCAGCAGTGGGACAGGGGGCGGCAATCAGCCCCAGCATTTT. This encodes CASSGTGGGNQPQHF.

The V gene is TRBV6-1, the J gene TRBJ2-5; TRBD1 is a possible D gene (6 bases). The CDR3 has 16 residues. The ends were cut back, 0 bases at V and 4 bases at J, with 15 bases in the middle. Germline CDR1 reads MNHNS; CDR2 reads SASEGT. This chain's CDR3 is CASSEASNRVGETQYF. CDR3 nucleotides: TGTGCCAGCAGTGAAGCGTCGAACAGGGTGGGAGAGACCCAGTACTTC.

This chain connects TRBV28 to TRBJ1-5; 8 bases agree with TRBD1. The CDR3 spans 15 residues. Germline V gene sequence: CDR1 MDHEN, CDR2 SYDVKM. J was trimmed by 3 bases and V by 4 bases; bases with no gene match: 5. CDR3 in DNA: TGTGCCAGCAGTTCGACAGGGGAGGTCAATCAGCCCCAGCATTTT. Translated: CASSSTGEVNQPQHF. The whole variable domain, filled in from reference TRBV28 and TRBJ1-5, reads DVKVTQSSRYLVKRTGEKVFLECVQDMDHENMFWYRQDPGLGLRLIYFSYDVKMKEKGDIPEGYSVSREKKERFSLILESASTNQTSMYLCASSSTGEVNQPQHFGDGTRLSIL.